Described below is a single T cell receptor beta chain sequence and its context. In the study's own analysis: Amplified reference gene primers provided the basis for estimating nucleated cell counts. The protocol was immunoSEQ multiplex PCR, while the TCRdb copy is restricted to in-frame clones and leaves out a portion. V, J and clone size derive from that table, while D and trimming were established from the DNA sequence. The table has fewer than 250,000 clones, 65% to 85% seen once. This entry is derived from a study of blood T cell repertoires in COVID-19. For the study at large: T cells, B-cell-depleted T cells, or PBMCs provided the cDNA or gDNA that served as material.

The source material was peripheral blood. This TCR was recovered from a woman aged 80 or over with acute or convalescent COVID-19.

CDR3 protein: CASSEPGLNTEAFF. DNA for the CDR3: TGTGCCAGCAGTGAACCAGGGCTGAACACTGAAGCTTTCTTT. This chain joins TRBV6-1 and TRBJ1-1; TRBD1 is a possible D gene (5 bases). Germline-derived CDR1 and CDR2 are MNHNS and SASEGT. V was clipped by 2 bases and J by 0 bases, with 7 bases between them. The CDR3 is made up of 14 amino acids.